The rows below give T cell receptor beta chains drawn from one sample of a study of cytomegalovirus exposure and HLA in healthy donors. Some clones are missing from TCRdb's copy, which holds only in-frame ones; the method was immunoSEQ multiplex PCR. The repertoire holds fewer than 200,000 clones, around 69% seen once, with around 1.4% in the top ten. The source material was PBMCs. Receptors were obtained from a man in his 60s in good health and CMV-seronegative. The CDR3 runs from the conserved cysteine through the conserved F or W. A D gene is named only where the DNA matches it firmly. Clone sizes are given selectively: once, few, many, or a class where the clone is expanded.

abundance: .; v_gene: TRBV5-1; d_gene: .; j_gene: TRBJ1-3; CDR3aa: CASSLTGFGNTIYF; CDR3nt: TGCGCCAGCAGCTTAACAGGGTTCGGAAACACCATATATTTT
abundance: few; v_gene: TRBV13; d_gene: TRBD1; j_gene: TRBJ2-7; CDR3aa: CASSVLTGGYEQYF; CDR3nt: TGTGCCAGCAGCGTCCTAACAGGGGGCTACGAGCAGTACTTC
abundance: few; v_gene: TRBV5-1; d_gene: TRBD2; j_gene: TRBJ2-3; CDR3aa: CASSADLSGGTADTQYF; CDR3nt: TGCGCCAGCAGCGCGGACCTGAGCGGGGGAACCGCAGATACGCAGTATTTT
abundance: .; v_gene: TRBV30; d_gene: .; j_gene: TRBJ2-2; CDR3aa: CAWRLRGSSAGELFF; CDR3nt: TGTGCCTGGAGGCTAAGGGGTTCGTCCGCCGGGGAGCTGTTTTTT
abundance: .; v_gene: TRBV5-1; d_gene: .; j_gene: TRBJ2-1; CDR3aa: CASSLGMGTTGLYNEQFF; CDR3nt: TGCGCCAGCAGCTTGGGTATGGGGACGACGGGACTTTACAATGAGCAGTTCTTC
abundance: few; v_gene: TRBV5-1; d_gene: .; j_gene: TRBJ2-1; CDR3aa: CASSLGGGAYNEQFF; CDR3nt: TGCGCCAGCAGCTTGGGGGGCGGGGCCTACAATGAGCAGTTCTTC
abundance: .; v_gene: TRBV5-8; d_gene: TRBD2; j_gene: TRBJ2-7; CDR3aa: CASPLRPGLAPLKNHYEQYF; CDR3nt: TGTGCCAGCCCACTAAGACCGGGACTAGCACCACTCAAGAACCACTACGAGCAGTACTTC
abundance: .; v_gene: TRBV5-4; d_gene: TRBD1; j_gene: TRBJ2-1; CDR3aa: CASSLDGGQGYNEQFF; CDR3nt: TGTGCCAGCAGCCTGGATGGGGGACAGGGCTACAATGAGCAGTTCTTC
abundance: .; v_gene: TRBV7-9; d_gene: .; j_gene: TRBJ1-6; CDR3aa: CTSSSSRGTMNSPLHF; CDR3nt: TGTACCAGCAGCTCCAGTCGTGGGACAATGAATTCACCCCTCCACTTT
abundance: .; v_gene: TRBV6-1; d_gene: TRBD2; j_gene: TRBJ2-7; CDR3aa: CASNTGGGLSYEQYF; CDR3nt: TGTGCCAGCAACACGGGCGGGGGTCTCTCCTACGAGCAGTACTTC
abundance: .; v_gene: TRBV2; d_gene: TRBD2; j_gene: TRBJ2-1; CDR3aa: CASSDRDYQNEQFF; CDR3nt: TGTGCCAGCAGTGACCGGGACTACCAGAATGAGCAGTTCTTC
abundance: .; v_gene: TRBV19; d_gene: TRBD1; j_gene: TRBJ1-4; CDR3aa: CASSVQGATEKLFF; CDR3nt: TGTGCCAGTAGTGTACAGGGGGCTACTGAAAAACTGTTTTTT
abundance: few; v_gene: TRBV18; d_gene: .; j_gene: TRBJ1-2; CDR3aa: CASSPPGGSTGYTF; CDR3nt: TGTGCCAGCTCACCTCCAGGAGGTAGTACGGGCTACACCTTC
abundance: .; v_gene: TRBV5-4; d_gene: TRBD2; j_gene: TRBJ2-5; CDR3aa: CASSSPGRVETQYF; CDR3nt: TGTGCCAGCAGCTCCCCTGGGAGGGTTGAGACCCAGTACTTC
abundance: .; v_gene: TRBV11-2; d_gene: .; j_gene: TRBJ1-2; CDR3aa: CASHGGQKYGYTF; CDR3nt: TGTGCCAGCCACGGGGGGCAGAAGTATGGCTACACCTTC
abundance: once; v_gene: TRBV6-5; d_gene: TRBD1; j_gene: TRBJ1-5; CDR3aa: CASSYQGAYQPQHF; CDR3nt: TGTGCCAGCAGTTATCAGGGGGCCTATCAGCCCCAGCATTTT
abundance: .; v_gene: TRBV5-1; d_gene: .; j_gene: TRBJ2-1; CDR3aa: CASSYDPGKANEQFF; CDR3nt: TGCGCCAGCAGTTATGATCCCGGGAAAGCAAATGAGCAGTTCTTC
abundance: once; v_gene: TRBV6-1; d_gene: .; j_gene: TRBJ1-2; CDR3aa: CASSEFVGYPNYGYTF; CDR3nt: TGTGCCAGCAGTGAATTTGTGGGCTACCCTAACTATGGCTACACCTTC
abundance: .; v_gene: TRBV6-1; d_gene: .; j_gene: TRBJ1-3; CDR3aa: CASRGQPNSGNTIYF; CDR3nt: TGTGCCAGCAGAGGACAGCCGAACTCTGGAAACACCATATATTTT
abundance: .; v_gene: TRBV7-7; d_gene: .; j_gene: TRBJ2-5; CDR3aa: CASSSLGAGDQETQYF; CDR3nt: TGTGCCAGCAGCTCCCTGGGGGCGGGGGACCAAGAGACCCAGTACTTC
abundance: .; v_gene: TRBV21-1; d_gene: .; j_gene: TRBJ2-5; CDR3aa: CASSKALRQLGQGYETQYF; CDR3nt: TGTGCCAGCAGCAAAGCTCTGAGGCAATTGGGACAGGGATACGAGACCCAGTACTTC
abundance: once; v_gene: TRBV11-2; d_gene: TRBD2; j_gene: TRBJ2-3; CDR3aa: CASSLLSGSRDTQYF; CDR3nt: TGTGCCAGCAGCTTACTGAGCGGGAGTCGGGATACGCAGTATTTT
abundance: .; v_gene: TRBV27; d_gene: TRBD1; j_gene: TRBJ2-3; CDR3aa: CASRRQGLMNTQYF; CDR3nt: TGTGCCAGCAGACGACAGGGGCTGATGAATACGCAGTATTTT
abundance: .; v_gene: TRBV28; d_gene: .; j_gene: TRBJ2-7; CDR3aa: CASSPGPGRPSYEQYF; CDR3nt: TGTGCCAGCAGTCCAGGCCCGGGAAGGCCCTCCTACGAGCAGTACTTC
abundance: .; v_gene: TRBV4-1; d_gene: .; j_gene: TRBJ1-4; CDR3aa: CASSHRAGATNEKLFF; CDR3nt: TGCGCCAGCAGCCACCGCGCGGGGGCAACTAATGAAAAACTGTTTTTT
abundance: few; v_gene: TRBV10-3; d_gene: TRBD1; j_gene: TRBJ1-5; CDR3aa: CAISLDRGDQPQHF; CDR3nt: TGTGCCATCAGCTTGGACAGGGGGGATCAGCCCCAGCATTTT
abundance: .; v_gene: TRBV5-4; d_gene: .; j_gene: TRBJ1-1; CDR3aa: CASLTEVNTEAFF; CDR3nt: TGTGCCAGCCTAACGGAGGTGAACACTGAAGCTTTCTTT
abundance: .; v_gene: TRBV6-6; d_gene: .; j_gene: TRBJ1-4; CDR3aa: CASTAGALDEKLFF; CDR3nt: TGTGCCAGCACGGCAGGGGCCTTGGACGAAAAACTGTTTTTT
abundance: few; v_gene: TRBV7-6; d_gene: .; j_gene: TRBJ2-1; CDR3aa: CASSSLDWSNEQFF; CDR3nt: TGTGCCAGCAGCTCACTAGACTGGAGCAATGAGCAGTTCTTC
abundance: .; v_gene: TRBV5-8; d_gene: .; j_gene: TRBJ1-5; CDR3aa: CASSLPFPRGQHF; CDR3nt: TGTGCCAGCAGCCTCCCCTTCCCACGAGGCCAGCATTTT
abundance: .; v_gene: TRBV13; d_gene: .; j_gene: TRBJ2-7; CDR3aa: CASSSGSVAQYF; CDR3nt: TGTGCCAGCAGCTCGGGGTCTGTAGCCCAGTACTTC
abundance: .; v_gene: TRBV7-6; d_gene: TRBD2; j_gene: TRBJ2-5; CDR3aa: CASSLRLWRETQETQYF; CDR3nt: TGTGCCAGCAGCTTACGGTTGTGGCGGGAGACCCAAGAGACCCAGTACTTC
abundance: .; v_gene: TRBV5-4; d_gene: TRBD1; j_gene: TRBJ1-2; CDR3aa: CASSSLRNRGHYGYTF; CDR3nt: TGTGCCAGCAGCTCGCTTAGAAACAGGGGCCACTATGGCTACACCTTC
abundance: .; v_gene: TRBV19; d_gene: TRBD2; j_gene: TRBJ2-7; CDR3aa: CASSIGGRAAYEQYF; CDR3nt: TGTGCCAGTAGTATAGGCGGGAGGGCCGCGTACGAGCAGTACTTC
abundance: .; v_gene: TRBV28; d_gene: TRBD1; j_gene: TRBJ1-1; CDR3aa: CASSSGGVMNTEAFF; CDR3nt: TGTGCCAGCAGTTCAGGGGGCGTGATGAACACTGAAGCTTTCTTT
abundance: .; v_gene: TRBV11-2; d_gene: TRBD1; j_gene: TRBJ2-1; CDR3aa: CASSSRDRGLIEQFF; CDR3nt: TGTGCCAGCAGCTCGCGGGACAGGGGGCTTATTGAGCAGTTCTTC
abundance: .; v_gene: TRBV30; d_gene: .; j_gene: TRBJ2-1; CDR3aa: CAWSLRTYNEQFF; CDR3nt: TGTGCCTGGAGTTTGCGGACCTACAATGAGCAGTTCTTC
abundance: .; v_gene: TRBV18; d_gene: TRBD1; j_gene: TRBJ2-5; CDR3aa: CASSPYPGQGAETQYF; CDR3nt: TGTGCCAGCTCACCCTATCCGGGACAGGGGGCGGAGACCCAGTACTTC
abundance: .; v_gene: TRBV28; d_gene: .; j_gene: TRBJ1-6; CDR3aa: CASSNRQENSPLHF; CDR3nt: TGTGCCAGCTCTAATAGACAGGAGAATTCACCCCTCCACTTT
abundance: .; v_gene: TRBV9; d_gene: .; j_gene: TRBJ1-1; CDR3aa: CASSGPPQNTEAFF; CDR3nt: TGTGCCAGCAGCGGGCCCCCCCAGAACACTGAAGCTTTCTTT
abundance: .; v_gene: TRBV4-1; d_gene: TRBD1; j_gene: TRBJ2-7; CDR3aa: CASSQDPTDRGSLYEQYF; CDR3nt: TGCGCCAGCAGCCAAGATCCCACGGACAGGGGGAGCTTATACGAGCAGTACTTC
abundance: .; v_gene: TRBV7-2; d_gene: .; j_gene: TRBJ1-2; CDR3aa: CASSPRDGYNYGYTF; CDR3nt: TGTGCCAGCAGCCCGCGGGACGGCTATAACTATGGCTACACCTTC
abundance: once; v_gene: TRBV19; d_gene: TRBD2; j_gene: TRBJ2-1; CDR3aa: CASSMGLGTYNEQFF; CDR3nt: TGTGCCAGTAGTATGGGACTAGGGACCTACAATGAGCAGTTCTTC
abundance: .; v_gene: TRBV29-1; d_gene: TRBD1; j_gene: TRBJ2-7; CDR3aa: CSGGTGTGGEQYF; CDR3nt: TGCAGCGGAGGGACCGGGACAGGGGGCGAGCAGTACTTC
abundance: few; v_gene: TRBV19; d_gene: TRBD1; j_gene: TRBJ1-4; CDR3aa: CASRRPGTGDEKLFF; CDR3nt: TGTGCCAGTAGACGCCCCGGGACAGGGGATGAAAAACTGTTTTTT
abundance: .; v_gene: TRBV7-8; d_gene: TRBD2; j_gene: TRBJ2-2; CDR3aa: CASSLISGRATTGELFF; CDR3nt: TGTGCCAGCAGCTTAATTAGCGGGAGGGCCACCACCGGGGAGCTGTTTTTT
abundance: once; v_gene: TRBV30; d_gene: .; j_gene: TRBJ2-1; CDR3aa: CAWSVVQDGQFF; CDR3nt: TGTGCCTGGAGTGTAGTACAGGATGGGCAGTTCTTC
abundance: once; v_gene: TRBV27; d_gene: TRBD1; j_gene: TRBJ1-6; CDR3aa: CASSEDRFGNSPLHF; CDR3nt: TGTGCCAGCAGTGAGGACAGGTTCGGCAATTCACCCCTCCACTTT
abundance: .; v_gene: TRBV7-2; d_gene: TRBD2; j_gene: TRBJ2-1; CDR3aa: CASSLKRGGYNEQFF; CDR3nt: TGTGCCAGCAGCTTAAAGCGGGGGGGATACAATGAGCAGTTCTTC
abundance: once; v_gene: TRBV30; d_gene: .; j_gene: TRBJ2-5; CDR3aa: CARSGGRVKTQYF; CDR3nt: TGTGCCCGATCGGGGGGCCGGGTGAAGACCCAGTACTTC
abundance: .; v_gene: TRBV5-1; d_gene: TRBD1; j_gene: TRBJ1-4; CDR3aa: CASSLGGTGVDEKLFF; CDR3nt: TGCGCCAGCAGCTTGGGAGGGACAGGGGTGGATGAAAAACTGTTTTTT
abundance: .; v_gene: TRBV9; d_gene: TRBD2; j_gene: TRBJ2-1; CDR3aa: CASSEGGRGAPIEQFF; CDR3nt: TGTGCCAGCAGCGAAGGGGGGCGGGGGGCCCCAATAGAGCAGTTCTTC
abundance: .; v_gene: TRBV7-2; d_gene: TRBD2; j_gene: TRBJ2-3; CDR3aa: CASRRLAGIDTQYF; CDR3nt: TGTGCCAGCAGACGACTAGCGGGGATAGATACGCAGTATTTT
abundance: .; v_gene: TRBV5-4; d_gene: TRBD2; j_gene: TRBJ2-7; CDR3aa: CASSLTAGEREQYF; CDR3nt: TGTGCCAGCAGCTTGACGGCGGGGGAGCGCGAGCAGTACTTC
abundance: .; v_gene: TRBV28; d_gene: .; j_gene: TRBJ2-2; CDR3aa: CASINSLATGELFF; CDR3nt: TGTGCCAGCATCAATTCACTAGCCACCGGGGAGCTGTTTTTT
abundance: few; v_gene: TRBV5-1; d_gene: .; j_gene: TRBJ2-5; CDR3aa: CASSLSTLKTQYF; CDR3nt: TGCGCCAGCAGCTTGAGTACTCTGAAGACCCAGTACTTC
abundance: .; v_gene: TRBV6-5; d_gene: .; j_gene: TRBJ2-2; CDR3aa: CASSYGGPTTGELFF; CDR3nt: TGTGCCAGCAGTTACGGCGGCCCAACAACCGGGGAGCTGTTTTTT
abundance: .; v_gene: TRBV10-3; d_gene: .; j_gene: TRBJ1-3; CDR3aa: CAISESGSSGNTIYF; CDR3nt: TGTGCCATCAGTGAGTCTGGTAGCTCTGGAAACACCATATATTTT